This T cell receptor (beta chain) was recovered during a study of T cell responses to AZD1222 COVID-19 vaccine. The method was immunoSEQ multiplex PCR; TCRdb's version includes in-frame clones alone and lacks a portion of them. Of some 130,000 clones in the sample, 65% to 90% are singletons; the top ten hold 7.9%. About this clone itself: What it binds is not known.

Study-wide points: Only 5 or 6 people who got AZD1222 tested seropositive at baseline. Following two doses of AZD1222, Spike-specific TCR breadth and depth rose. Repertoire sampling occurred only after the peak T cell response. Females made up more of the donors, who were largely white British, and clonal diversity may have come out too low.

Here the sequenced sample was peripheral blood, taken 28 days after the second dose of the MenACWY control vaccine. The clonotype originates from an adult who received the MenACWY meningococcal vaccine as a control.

CDR3 loop: CAISALTLGSYNSPLHF. CDR3 coding DNA: TGTGCCATCAGTGCCTTGACACTGGGCTCCTATAATTCACCCCTCCACTTT. The chain joins TRBV10-3 to TRBJ1-6, with unresolved D. Germline CDR1 is ENHRY and CDR2 is SYGVKD. Trimming took off 4 bases at V and 0 bases at J, with 13 bases between the two ends. The CDR3 has 17 residues.